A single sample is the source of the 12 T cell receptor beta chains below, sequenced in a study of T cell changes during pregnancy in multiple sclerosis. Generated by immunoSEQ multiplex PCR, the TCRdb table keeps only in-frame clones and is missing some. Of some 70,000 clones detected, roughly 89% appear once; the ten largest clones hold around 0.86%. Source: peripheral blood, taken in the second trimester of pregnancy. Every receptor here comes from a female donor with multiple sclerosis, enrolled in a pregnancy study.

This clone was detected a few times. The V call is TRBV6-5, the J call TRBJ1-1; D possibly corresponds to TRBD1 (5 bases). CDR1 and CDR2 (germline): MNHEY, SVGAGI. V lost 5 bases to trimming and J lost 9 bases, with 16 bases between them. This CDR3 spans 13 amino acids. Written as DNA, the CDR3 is TGTGCCAGCAGTGCCCGACAGAGGCGGCAAGCTTTCTTT. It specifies CASSARQRRQAFF.

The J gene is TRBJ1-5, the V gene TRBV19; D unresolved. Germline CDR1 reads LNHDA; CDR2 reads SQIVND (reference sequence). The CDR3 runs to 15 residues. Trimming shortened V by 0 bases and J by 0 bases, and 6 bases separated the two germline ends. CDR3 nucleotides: TGTGCCAGTAGTATAGACAGGTCTAGCAATCAGCCCCAGCATTTT. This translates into CASSIDRSSNQPQHF.

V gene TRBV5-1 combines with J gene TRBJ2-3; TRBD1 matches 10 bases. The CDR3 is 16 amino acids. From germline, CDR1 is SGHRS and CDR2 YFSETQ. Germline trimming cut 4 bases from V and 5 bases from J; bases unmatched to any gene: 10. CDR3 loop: CASSKGGTGVLDTQYF. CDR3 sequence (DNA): TGCGCCAGCAGCAAGGGGGGGACAGGGGTTTTAGATACGCAGTATTTT.

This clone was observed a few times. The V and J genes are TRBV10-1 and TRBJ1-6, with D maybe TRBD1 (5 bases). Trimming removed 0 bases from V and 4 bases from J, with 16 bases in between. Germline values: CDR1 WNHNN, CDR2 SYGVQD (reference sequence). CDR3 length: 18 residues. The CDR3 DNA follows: TGCGCCAGCAGTGAGTCGCCTCCCTTGGGGCCTTATAATTCACCCCTCCACTTT. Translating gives CASSESPPLGPYNSPLHF.

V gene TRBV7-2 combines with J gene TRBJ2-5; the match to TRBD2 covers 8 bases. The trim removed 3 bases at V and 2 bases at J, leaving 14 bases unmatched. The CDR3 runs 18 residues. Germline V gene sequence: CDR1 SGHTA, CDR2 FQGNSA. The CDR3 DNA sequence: TGTGCCAGCAGCTTCAGTTTGGGCTTAGCGGGGTGGCAAGAGACCCAGTACTTC. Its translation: CASSFSLGLAGWQETQYF.

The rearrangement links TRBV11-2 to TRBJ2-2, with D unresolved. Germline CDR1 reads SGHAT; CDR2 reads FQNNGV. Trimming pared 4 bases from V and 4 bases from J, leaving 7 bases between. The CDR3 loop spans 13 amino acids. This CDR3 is CASSSSGTGELFF. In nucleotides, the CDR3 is TGTGCCAGCAGCTCGTCGGGCACCGGGGAGCTGTTTTTT.

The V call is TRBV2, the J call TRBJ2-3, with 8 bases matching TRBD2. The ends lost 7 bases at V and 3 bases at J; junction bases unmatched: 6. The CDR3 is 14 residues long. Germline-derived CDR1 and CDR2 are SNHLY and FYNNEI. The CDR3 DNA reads TGTGCCAGCATCAGCCGGGAGGGGACAGATACGCAGTATTTT. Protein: CASISREGTDTQYF.

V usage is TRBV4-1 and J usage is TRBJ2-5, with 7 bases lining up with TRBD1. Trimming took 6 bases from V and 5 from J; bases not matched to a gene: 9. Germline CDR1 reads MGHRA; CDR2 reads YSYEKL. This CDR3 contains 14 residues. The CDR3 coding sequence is TGCGCCAGCAGTTTAGGGGGCATACAGGAGACCCAGTACTTC. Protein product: CASSLGGIQETQYF.

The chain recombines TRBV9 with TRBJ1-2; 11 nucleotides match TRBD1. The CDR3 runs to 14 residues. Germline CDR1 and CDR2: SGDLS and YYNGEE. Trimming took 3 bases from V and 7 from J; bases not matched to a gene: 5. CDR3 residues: CASSGGQGAIGYTF. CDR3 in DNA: TGTGCCAGCAGCGGAGGACAGGGGGCAATTGGCTACACCTTC.

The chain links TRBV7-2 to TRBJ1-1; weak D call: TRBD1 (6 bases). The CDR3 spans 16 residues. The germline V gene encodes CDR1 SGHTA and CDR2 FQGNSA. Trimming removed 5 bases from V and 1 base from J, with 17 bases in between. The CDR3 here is CASSQRGTGPNTEAFF. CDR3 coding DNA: TGTGCCAGCAGCCAAAGAGGTACAGGGCCGAACACTGAAGCTTTCTTT.

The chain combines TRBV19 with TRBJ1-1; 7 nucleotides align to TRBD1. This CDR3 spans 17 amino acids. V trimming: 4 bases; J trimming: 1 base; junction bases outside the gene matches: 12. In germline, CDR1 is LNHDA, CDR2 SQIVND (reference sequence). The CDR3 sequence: CASSKGARQGGNTEAFF. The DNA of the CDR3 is TGTGCCAGTAGTAAGGGAGCGAGACAGGGCGGGAACACTGAAGCTTTCTTT. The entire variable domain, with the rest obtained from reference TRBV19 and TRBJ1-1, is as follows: DGGITQSPKYLFRKEGQNVTLSCEQNLNHDAMYWYRQDPGQGLRLIYYSQIVNDFQKGDIAEGYSVSREKKESFPLTVTSAQKNPTAFYLCASSKGARQGGNTEAFFGQGTRLTVV.

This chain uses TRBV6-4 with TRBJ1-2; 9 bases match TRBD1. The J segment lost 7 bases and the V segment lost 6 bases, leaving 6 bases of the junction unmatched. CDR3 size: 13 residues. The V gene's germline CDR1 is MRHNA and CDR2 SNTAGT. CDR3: CASRAGQGFGYTF. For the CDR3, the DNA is TGTGCCAGCAGGGCTGGACAGGGGTTTGGCTACACCTTC.